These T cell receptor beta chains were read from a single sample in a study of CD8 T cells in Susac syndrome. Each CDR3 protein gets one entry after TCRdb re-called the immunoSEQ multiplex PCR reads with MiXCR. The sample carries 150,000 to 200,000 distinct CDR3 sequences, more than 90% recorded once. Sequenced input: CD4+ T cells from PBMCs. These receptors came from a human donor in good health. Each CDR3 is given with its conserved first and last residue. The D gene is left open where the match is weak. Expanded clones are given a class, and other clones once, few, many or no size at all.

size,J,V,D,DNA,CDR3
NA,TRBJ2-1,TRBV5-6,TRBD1,TGTGCCAGCAGCTCTGGACAGGGGATCTACAATGAGCAGTTCTTC,CASSSGQGIYNEQFF
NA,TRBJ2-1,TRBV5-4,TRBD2,TGTGCCAGCAGCCTTAGCGGGGGGGCTATCTACAATGAGCAGTTCTTC,CASSLSGGAIYNEQFF
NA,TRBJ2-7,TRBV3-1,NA,TGTGCCAGCAGCCCCACAGCCGCGTCCTACGAGCAGTACTTC,CASSPTAASYEQYF
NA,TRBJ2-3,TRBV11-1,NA,TGTGCCAGCACCGACTCTAGGTCAGCAGGAGATACGCAGTATTTT,CASTDSRSAGDTQYF
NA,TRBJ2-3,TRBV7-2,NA,TGTGCCAGCAGCTTAGCGGTCGGGGGGCACACAGATACGCAGTATTTT,CASSLAVGGHTDTQYF
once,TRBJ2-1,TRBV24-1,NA,TGTGCCACCAGTAGTGATAGAGGGTATGAGCAGTTCTTC,CATSSDRGYEQFF
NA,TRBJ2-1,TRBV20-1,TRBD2,TGCAGTGCTAGACGGGGGGGCCAAAATGAGCAGTTCTTC,CSARRGGQNEQFF
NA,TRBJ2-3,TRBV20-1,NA,TGCAGTGCTAGGTCGGCGGATACGCAGTATTTT,CSARSADTQYF
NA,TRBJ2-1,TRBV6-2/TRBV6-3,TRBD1,TGTGCCAGCAGTTACGCAGGGGGCCCCGGGTGGAATGAGCAGTTCTTC,CASSYAGGPGWNEQFF
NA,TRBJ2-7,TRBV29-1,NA,TGCAGCGTTCCGACAGGTGCCGACGAGCAGTACTTC,CSVPTGADEQYF
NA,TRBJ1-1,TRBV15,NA,TGTGCCACCAGCAGAGGCACGGTAGAGGCTGAAGCTTTCTTT,CATSRGTVEAEAFF
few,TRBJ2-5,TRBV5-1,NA,TGTGCCAGCAGCCTGGGGCTAGAGGAGACCCAGTACTTC,CASSLGLEETQYF
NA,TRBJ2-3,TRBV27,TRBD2,TGTGCCAGCAGTCCTTGGGTAGCGGGGGGCCCCACAGATACGCAGTATTTT,CASSPWVAGGPTDTQYF
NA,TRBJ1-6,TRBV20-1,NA,TGCAGTGCTAGAGACTGGGGGGGTGCGGGCAATTCACCCCTCCACTTT,CSARDWGGAGNSPLHF
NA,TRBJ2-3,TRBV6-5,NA,TGTGCCAGCAGTTACGACCCTAGCACAGATACGCAGTATTTT,CASSYDPSTDTQYF
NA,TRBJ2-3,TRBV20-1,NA,TGCAGTGCCGGGTTCGGGGATACGCAGTATTTT,CSAGFGDTQYF
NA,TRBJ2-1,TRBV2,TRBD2,TGTGCCCTCTCTGGGGGCGGGGGGATTTACAATGAGCAGTTCTTC,CALSGGGGIYNEQFF
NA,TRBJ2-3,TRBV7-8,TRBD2,TGTGCCAGCAACCGACTAGCGGGGAGCACAGATACGCAGTATTTT,CASNRLAGSTDTQYF
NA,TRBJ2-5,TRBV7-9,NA,TGTGCCAGCAGCTTAGGGCCAGAGACCCAGTACTTC,CASSLGPETQYF
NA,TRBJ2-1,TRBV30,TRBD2,TGTGCCTGGAGTACCGGGACTAGCATCTACAATGAGCAGTTCTTC,CAWSTGTSIYNEQFF
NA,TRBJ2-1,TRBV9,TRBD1,TGTGCCAGCAGCGTGGGGACAGCCTCCTACAATGAGCAGTTCTTC,CASSVGTASYNEQFF
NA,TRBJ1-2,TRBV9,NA,TGTGCCAGCAGCGTAGGGTCCGGGGACTATGGCTACACCTTC,CASSVGSGDYGYTF
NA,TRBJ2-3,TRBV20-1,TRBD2,TGCAGTGCTAGCCGGGCGGGGGGGTCAGATACGCAGTATTTT,CSASRAGGSDTQYF
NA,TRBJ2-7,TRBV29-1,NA,TGCAGCGTTGGGGGCTCTGGGGAGCAGTACTTC,CSVGGSGEQYF
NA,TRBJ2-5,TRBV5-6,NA,TGTGCCAGCAGCTTGGGTACAGAGACCCAGTACTTC,CASSLGTETQYF
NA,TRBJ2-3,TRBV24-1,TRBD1,TGTGCCACCAGTGAGCCCCAGGGGGCCACCAAAGATACGCAGTATTTT,CATSEPQGATKDTQYF
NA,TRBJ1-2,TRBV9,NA,TGTGCCAGCAGCGCCCTGGGGGAATCCGGCATCTATGGCTACACCTTC,CASSALGESGIYGYTF
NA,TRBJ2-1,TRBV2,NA,TGTGCCAATTGGGGTGGGGGATACAATGAGCAGTTCTTC,CANWGGGYNEQFF
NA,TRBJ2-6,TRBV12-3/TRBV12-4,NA,TGTGCCAGCAGTGTCTCTGGGGCCAACGTCCTGACTTTC,CASSVSGANVLTF
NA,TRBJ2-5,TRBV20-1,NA,TGCAGTGCTAGACTTAAAGGCCAAGAGACCCAGTACTTC,CSARLKGQETQYF
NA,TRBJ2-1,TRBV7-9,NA,TGTGCCAGCAGCCCCTGGCGGGACAGAGACAATGAGCAGTTCTTC,CASSPWRDRDNEQFF
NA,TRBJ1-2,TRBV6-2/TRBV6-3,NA,TGTGCCAGCAGTTTCCACGACATCCTCCTCTATGGCTACACCTTC,CASSFHDILLYGYTF
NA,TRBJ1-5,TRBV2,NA,TGTGCCAGCGCCGCGGGGGCAAGACAGCCCCAGCATTTT,CASAAGARQPQHF
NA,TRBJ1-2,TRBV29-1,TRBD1,TGCAGCGTTGAAGAGGTGACAGGGACTGGCTACACCTTC,CSVEEVTGTGYTF
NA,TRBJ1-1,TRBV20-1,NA,TGCAGTGCCAGGGAGACCACTGAAGCTTTCTTT,CSARETTEAFF
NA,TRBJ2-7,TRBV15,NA,TGTGCCACCAGCAGCCTAGGTGGCGAGCAGTACTTC,CATSSLGGEQYF
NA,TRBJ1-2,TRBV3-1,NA,TGTGCCAGCAGCCAAGATCCACGTTTCTCCTATGGCTACACCTTC,CASSQDPRFSYGYTF
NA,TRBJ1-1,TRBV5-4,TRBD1,TGTGCCAGCAGCCGGACAGGGAGGACTGAAGCTTTCTTT,CASSRTGRTEAFF
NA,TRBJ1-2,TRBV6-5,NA,TGTGCCAGCAGTTACTCCCCAGATAGGGGCTACACCTTC,CASSYSPDRGYTF
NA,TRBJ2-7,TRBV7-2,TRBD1,TGTGCCAGCAGCTTAATCCGTACGCCAGGGGGCGAGCAGTACTTC,CASSLIRTPGGEQYF
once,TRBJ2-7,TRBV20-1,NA,TGCAGTGCTAGTGTTGACGGGAGCTCCTACGAGCAGTACTTC,CSASVDGSSYEQYF
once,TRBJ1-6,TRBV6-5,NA,TGTGCCAGCAGTTACCTGGACAACTCCTATAATTCACCCCTCCACTTT,CASSYLDNSYNSPLHF
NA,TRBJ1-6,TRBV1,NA,TGCACCAGCAGCCAGTGTATACAGGGGGACAATTCACCCCTCCACTTT,CTSSQCIQGDNSPLHF
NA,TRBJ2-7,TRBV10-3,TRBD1,TGTGCCATCAAGGAGGACAGGGACGAGCAGTACTTC,CAIKEDRDEQYF
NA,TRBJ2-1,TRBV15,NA,TGTGCCACCAGCAGAGAAGGGGAGCAGTTCTTC,CATSREGEQFF
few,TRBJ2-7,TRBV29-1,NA,TGCAGCGCTGCTAGGGGCTACGAGCAGTACTTC,CSAARGYEQYF
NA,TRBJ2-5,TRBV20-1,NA,TGCAGTGCGAGTCGGGCCCAAGAGACCCAGTACTTC,CSASRAQETQYF
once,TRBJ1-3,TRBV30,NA,TGTGCCTGGGGGGCCGGAAACACCATATATTTT,CAWGAGNTIYF